This T cell receptor beta chain was recorded in a study of radiotherapy plus CTLA-4 blockade in lung cancer. This clone was counted once. Produced via immunoSEQ multiplex PCR; TCRdb's table is partial and in-frame only. The sample lists some 52,000 clones; more than 65% were seen once. Germline V gene sequence: CDR1 LNHDA, CDR2 SQIVND (reference sequence). V lost 1 base to trimming and J lost 1 base, with 22 bases between them. This CDR3 comprises 19 residues. Specimen: peripheral blood, collected from a patient treated with radiotherapy plus ipilimumab. V and J are TRBV19 and TRBJ1-1; D might be TRBD1 (5 bases). The source of this sequence is a human donor with non-small cell lung cancer who had a partial response to radiotherapy plus ipilimumab. In DNA form, the CDR3 reads TGTGCCAGTAGTATAGCTGCTTGGGGGGTCCGGTCCAAGAACACTGAAGCTTTCTTT. Protein product: CASSIAAWGVRSKNTEAFF.